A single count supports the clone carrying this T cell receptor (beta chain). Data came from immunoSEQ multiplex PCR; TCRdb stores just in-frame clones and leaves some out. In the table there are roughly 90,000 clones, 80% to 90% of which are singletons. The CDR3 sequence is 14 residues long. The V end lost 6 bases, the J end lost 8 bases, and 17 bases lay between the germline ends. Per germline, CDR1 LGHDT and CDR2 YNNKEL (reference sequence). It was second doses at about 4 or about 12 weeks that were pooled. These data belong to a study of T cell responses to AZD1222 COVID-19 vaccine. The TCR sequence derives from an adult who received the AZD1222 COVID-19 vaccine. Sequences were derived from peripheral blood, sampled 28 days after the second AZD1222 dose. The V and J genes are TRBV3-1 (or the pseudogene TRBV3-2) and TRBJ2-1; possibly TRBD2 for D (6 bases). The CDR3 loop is CASRTTSVPHEQFF. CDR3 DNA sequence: TGTGCCAGCAGAACGACTAGTGTCCCCCATGAGCAGTTCTTC.